This T cell receptor beta chain derives from a study of T cell changes during pregnancy in multiple sclerosis. From germline, CDR1 is SQVTM and CDR2 ANQGSEA. Trimming left V 7 bases short and J 1 base short, with 4 bases between. The CDR3 length is 11 residues. TCRdb keeps only in-frame clones here, not all; method: immunoSEQ multiplex PCR. Of 78,000 or so clones listed, 92% are singletons. The sample was peripheral blood, taken before pregnancy. The source of this sequence is a female donor with multiple sclerosis, enrolled in a pregnancy study. V usage is TRBV29-1 and J usage is TRBJ2-2; D remains ambiguous. CDR3 sequence: CSARNTGELFF. CDR3 in DNA: TGCAGCGCCAGGAACACCGGGGAGCTGTTTTTT.